This T cell receptor (beta chain) stems from a study of blood T cells in healthy people across ages. This clonotype was counted a few times. PCR was performed a second time for about 7 to 12 cycles using a sample-barcoded 5' primer and a J-beta primer mix. TCRdb passed the 5' RACE reads through MiXCR, listing each CDR3 protein once. This table has roughly 570,000 distinct CDR3 sequences, 27% appearing once. The germline V gene has CDR1 LGHDT and CDR2 YNNKEL (reference sequence). The CDR3 consists of 16 residues. The receptor was derived from a woman in her 70s in good health. The material sequenced was blood. The rearrangement links TRBV3-1 to TRBJ2-1; D gene uncertain. The J call may not be correct, given that the DNA end is closer to TRBJ2-5. CDR3 sequence (DNA): TGTGCCAGCAGCCAAGAAGGTAGCCGGCGCCGGGAGACCCAGTACTTC. Translating it yields CASSQEGSRRRETQYF.